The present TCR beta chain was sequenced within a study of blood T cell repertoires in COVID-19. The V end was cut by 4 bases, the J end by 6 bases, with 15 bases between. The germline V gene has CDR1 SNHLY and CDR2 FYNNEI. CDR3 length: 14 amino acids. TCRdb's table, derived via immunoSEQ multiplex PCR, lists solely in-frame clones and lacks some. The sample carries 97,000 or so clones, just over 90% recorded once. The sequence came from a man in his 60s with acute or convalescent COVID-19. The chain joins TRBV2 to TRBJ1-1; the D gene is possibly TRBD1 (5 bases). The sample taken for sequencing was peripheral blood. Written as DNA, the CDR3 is TGTGCCAGCAGTGTGTTGGCAGGGAGGGCTGAAGCTTTCTTT. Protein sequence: CASSVLAGRAEAFF.